One and the same sample provided the 9 T cell receptor beta chains below, sequenced in a study of T cell repertoires in cytomegalovirus infection (dated by TCRdb to the late 2010s). The instrument was an Illumina HiSeq 1500. The public reads were run again by TCRdb, first through fastp at Q25 and then through MiXCR, and only productive beta chains were kept. Entries are consolidated by CDR3 protein sequence, retaining the most common genes and DNA. The sample includes roughly 81,000 distinct CDR3 sequences, with 3.7% observed a single time. The ten largest account for about 4.6% of the sample. Sequencing used PBMCs. The receptors come from a human donor in good health (CMV status not recorded). Some clones in this sample may be carry-over from other donors' samples.

This clonotype was recorded many times. This sequence joins TRBV7-9 and TRBJ1-1; unclear D gene. CDR3 length: 13 amino acids. From germline, CDR1 is SEHNR and CDR2 FQNEAQ (reference sequence). The V gene lost 1 base and the J gene lost 4 bases, with 7 bases spanning the gap. CDR3 in DNA: TGTGCCAGCAGCTTAGAAGCCAGCACTGAAGCTTTCTTT. Translated: CASSLEASTEAFF.

This clonotype was detected many times. The J gene is TRBJ2-1, the V gene TRBV7-9, with unresolved D. Germline lookup yields CDR1 SEHNR and CDR2 FQNEAQ (reference sequence). V lost 1 base, J lost 8 bases, and 6 bases lay in between. The CDR3 is made up of 12 amino acids. DNA for the CDR3: TGTGCCAGCAGCTTAGACTCTGATGAGCAGTTCTTC. Its protein product is CASSLDSDEQFF.

This clonotype occurred many times. The chain joins TRBV7-9 to TRBJ1-4; D is uncertain. This CDR3 spans 16 amino acids. Trimming took off 2 bases at V and 4 bases at J, with 14 bases between the two ends. The germline V gene encodes CDR1 SEHNR and CDR2 FQNEAQ (reference sequence). The CDR3 DNA reads as TGTGCCAGCAGCTTACGTTCGGCGGGCCTTAATGAAAAACTGTTTTTT. This encodes CASSLRSAGLNEKLFF.

Ten or more counts support this clonotype. The rearrangement joins TRBV6-5 to TRBJ1-2; D gene uncertain. The CDR3 has 12 residues. From germline, CDR1 is MNHEY and CDR2 SVGAGI. The germline V and J ends were trimmed by 4 bases and 5 bases, with 8 bases remaining between them. CDR3: CASSSYPYGYTF. The CDR3 coding sequence is TGTGCCAGCAGTTCGTATCCTTATGGCTACACCTTC.

This chain uses TRBV6-6 with TRBJ1-1; D not resolved. The germline V and J ends were trimmed by 4 bases and 7 bases, with 13 bases remaining between them. Germline V gene data show CDR1 as MNHNY and CDR2 as SVGAGI (reference sequence). The CDR3 runs 13 residues. CDR3 nucleotides: TGTGCCAGCAGTTTAGTGGGCCGGGGTGAAGCTTTCTTT. The encoded protein is CASSLVGRGEAFF.

This clonotype was recorded at least ten times. V usage is TRBV7-2 and J usage is TRBJ2-7; possibly TRBD2 for D (5 bases). CDR1 SGHTA and CDR2 FQGNSA come from the germline V gene. The V end lost 1 base, the J end lost 1 base, and 8 bases lay between the germline ends. The CDR3 has 14 amino acids. The CDR3: CASSLDTGSYEQYF. As DNA, the CDR3 is TGTGCCAGCAGCTTAGATACGGGGTCCTACGAGCAGTACTTC.

The DNA of the CDR3 is TGTGCCAGCAGCTACCGACAGGGGAAAGATACGCAGTATTTT. Translation gives CASSYRQGKDTQYF. The chain joins TRBV11-3 to TRBJ2-3; TRBD1 matches at 8 bases. V lost 4 bases and J lost 5; bases outside the gene matches: 5. The V gene's germline CDR1 is SGHNT and CDR2 YENEEA. CDR3 size: 14 residues.

This clonotype was counted ten times or more. The chain uses TRBV7-2 and TRBJ2-1, with 11 bases that match TRBD2. Per germline, CDR1 SGHTA and CDR2 FQGNSA. With 5 bases clipped from V and 5 bases from J, the junction kept 8 bases outside the gene matches. The length of the CDR3 is 16 residues. CDR3 in amino acids: CASSPMTSGKNNEQFF. As DNA, the CDR3 is TGTGCCAGCAGCCCGATGACTAGCGGGAAGAACAATGAGCAGTTCTTC.

This clonotype was counted many times. The gene calls are TRBV7-2 and TRBJ1-2; D may be TRBD1 (5 bases). The CDR3 spans 14 residues. The V end was cut by 5 bases, the J end by 4 bases, with 14 bases between. Germline values: CDR1 SGHTA, CDR2 FQGNSA. The CDR3 DNA reads as TGTGCCAGCAGCCGGGTGGGGGAATTCTATGGCTACACCTTC. Its protein product is CASSRVGEFYGYTF.